Shown below are 10 T cell receptor beta chains from a single sample sequenced in a study of T cells after yellow fever vaccination. Each CDR3 protein is one row after TCRdb ran MiXCR on the 5' RACE reads. The profile covers 500,000 to 650,000 distinct CDR3 sequences, with roughly an eighth appearing a single time and 15% taken by the ten largest. Material: PBMCs, obtained on the day of the yellow fever booster vaccination. These receptors came from a man younger than 45 who received the YFV17D yellow fever vaccine.

In its sample, this clonotype was seen a few times. The V and J genes are TRBV6-5 and TRBJ2-7; a weak D match, TRBD2 (5 bases). The CDR3 has 15 amino acids. V lost 10 bases and J 2 bases, leaving 21 bases between the germline ends. The germline CDR1 and CDR2 sequences are MNHEY and SVGAGI. The CDR3: CATAPRALTTYEQYF. The DNA for the CDR3 is TGTGCCACGGCGCCGAGGGCACTTACTACCTACGAGCAGTACTTC.

The chain uses TRBV20-1 and TRBJ2-1, with 14 bases that match TRBD2. V lost 6 bases and J lost 4; bases outside the gene matches: 5. The CDR3 is 15 residues long. Germline CDR1 reads DFQATT; CDR2 reads SNEGSKA (reference sequence). CDR3 residues: CSALRTSGRYNEQFF. In DNA, the CDR3 is TGCAGTGCCCTTAGGACTAGCGGGAGGTACAATGAGCAGTTCTTC.

This clonotype was counted only a few times. The J gene is TRBJ2-1, the V gene TRBV10-3; D gene unclear. This CDR3 is built from 14 residues. Trimming stripped 2 bases from V and 3 bases from J, with 8 bases between. The germline V gene encodes CDR1 ENHRY and CDR2 SYGVKD. This CDR3 reads CAISEDTIYNEQFF. The CDR3 bases are TGTGCCATCAGTGAGGATACTATCTACAATGAGCAGTTCTTC.

This clonotype was counted a few times. This chain's CDR3 is CASSLGAGSGELFF. Written as DNA, the CDR3 is TGTGCCAGCAGCTTAGGAGCGGGATCCGGGGAGCTGTTTTTT. This sequence joins TRBV7-9 and TRBJ2-2; 7 nucleotides agree with TRBD2. CDR3 length: 14 amino acids. J was trimmed by 6 bases and V by 1 base; bases with no gene match: 2. Germline CDR1 reads SEHNR; CDR2 reads FQNEAQ (reference sequence). Looking up the rest from reference TRBV7-9 and TRBJ2-2 gives the full variable domain: DTGVSQNPRHKITKRGQNVTFRCDPISEHNRLYWYRQTLGQGPEFLTYFQNEAQLEKSRLLSDRFSAERPKGSFSTLEIQRTEQGDSAMYLCASSLGAGSGELFFGEGSRLTVL.

This sequence joins TRBV12-3 or TRBV12-4 and TRBJ1-1; unclear D gene. The germline V and J ends were trimmed by 3 bases and 11 bases, with 13 bases remaining between them. The CDR3 is 12 residues long. The CDR3 here is CASSFGYNGAFF. The CDR3 DNA reads TGTGCCAGCAGTTTTGGTTACAACGGGGCTTTCTTT.

The rearrangement links TRBV6-5 to TRBJ1-2; D is undetermined. The CDR3 length is 12 residues. In germline, CDR1 is MNHEY, CDR2 SVGAGI. V lost 5 bases and J lost 2, with 6 bases in between. This CDR3 reads CASSPNNYGYTF. The DNA for the CDR3 is TGTGCCAGCAGTCCAAACAACTATGGCTACACCTTC.

This clonotype has more than one count but fewer than ten. V usage is TRBV20-1 and J usage is TRBJ2-5; 8 bases match TRBD2. This CDR3 spans 14 amino acids. From germline, CDR1 is DFQATT and CDR2 SNEGSKA (reference sequence). V lost 4 bases, J lost 4 bases, and 8 bases stayed unmatched. CDR3 in amino acids: CSAKPSGRGETQYF. The CDR3 DNA sequence: TGCAGTGCTAAACCCAGCGGGAGAGGAGAGACCCAGTACTTC.

The chain links TRBV23-1 to TRBJ1-5; D remains ambiguous. TRBV23-1 is known as an ORF, though its function is uncertain. Trimming removed 4 bases at V and 2 bases at J, with 18 bases between. This CDR3 is built from 17 residues. CDR3 DNA: TGCGCCAGCAGTCCTACGGACTCCTTCTCCGGCAATCAGCCCCAGCATTTT. Translated: CASSPTDSFSGNQPQHF.

Only a few counts were recorded for this clonotype. The chain recombines TRBV12-3 or TRBV12-4 with TRBJ2-5, with D hard to call. Trimming pared 6 bases from V and 4 bases from J, leaving 12 bases between. The CDR3 sequence is 13 residues long. The CDR3 loop is CASSHSPPETQYF. CDR3 nucleotide sequence: TGTGCCAGCAGCCACTCCCCCCCAGAGACCCAGTACTTC.

This clonotype was detected ten times or more. This chain links TRBV6-1 with TRBJ1-2; unclear D gene. Trimming left V 6 bases short and J 4 bases short, with 12 bases between. Germline values: CDR1 MNHNS, CDR2 SASEGT. The CDR3 sequence is 13 residues long. As DNA, the CDR3 is TGTGCCAGCAGCCAAGCGGGGTCCTATGGCTACACCTTC. Protein sequence: CASSQAGSYGYTF.